A single sample gave rise to the 25 T cell receptor beta chains below, sequenced in a study of blood T cell repertoires in COVID-19. Method: immunoSEQ multiplex PCR; TCRdb's copy keeps in-frame clones and lacks some. Of some 320,000 clones listed, 85% are singletons. The specimen sequenced was PBMCs or T cells enriched from blood (not recorded which). The receptors here all came from a woman in her twenties or thirties who had been exposed to COVID-19.

The J gene is TRBJ2-1, the V gene TRBV7-3; no clear D. The CDR3 runs to 14 residues. V was pared by 2 bases and J by 0 bases, with 5 bases between. Per the germline V gene, CDR1 is SGHTA and CDR2 is FQGTGA. The CDR3, as DNA: TGTGCCAGCAGCTTACCGGTCTCCTACAATGAGCAGTTCTTC. This codes for CASSLPVSYNEQFF.

The chain employs TRBV9 and TRBJ2-3; 10 positions match TRBD1. The CDR3 has 17 amino acids. J gave up 6 bases and V 4 bases, and 14 bases lay outside the gene matches. Per germline, CDR1 SGDLS and CDR2 YYNGEE. The CDR3 sequence is CASSPRSGQGVVDTQYF. The DNA of the CDR3 is TGTGCCAGCAGCCCGAGATCCGGACAGGGGGTGGTGGATACGCAGTATTTT.

J is TRBJ2-3 and V is TRBV5-1; TRBD1 is a possible D gene (5 bases). With 4 bases removed from V and 0 bases from J, the gap between germline ends came to 12 bases. This CDR3 spans 15 amino acids. Germline V gives CDR1 SGHRS, CDR2 YFSETQ. The CDR3 sequence: CASSLDNLSTDTQYF. The CDR3 DNA reads as TGCGCCAGCAGCCTGGACAACCTGAGCACAGATACGCAGTATTTT.

In the case of this clone: The sample contains more than one DNA sequence encoding this CDR3. This chain uses TRBV9 with TRBJ1-1; a possible D gene is TRBD1 (6 bases). The CDR3 totals 13 residues. Trimming left V 1 base short and J 4 bases short, with 8 bases between. The germline gives CDR1 SGDLS, CDR2 YYNGEE. The CDR3 region has the DNA TGTGCCAGCAGCGTAACAGGGACCACTGAAGCTTTCTTT. Protein product: CASSVTGTTEAFF.

The chain is built from TRBV12-1 and TRBJ1-1. TRBV12-1 is a listed pseudogene. The CDR3 runs 15 residues. The CDR3 nucleotides are TGTGCCAGCAGCGCTTACTTTCGGGAGAACACTGAAGCTTTCTTT. It codes for CASSAYFRENTEAFF.

This clone was recorded once. One end of the junction does not line up with germline, which may come from a read error. The rearrangement joins TRBV28 to TRBJ1-2; weak D call: TRBD1 (6 bases). The CDR3 sequence is 10 residues long. Germline values: CDR1 MDHEN, CDR2 SYDVKM. The CDR3 protein is CASGDTASSF. CDR3 sequence (DNA): TGTGCCAGCGGGGACACCGCGTCTAGCTTC.

The chain carries TRBV7-8 and TRBJ2-3, with TRBD1 as a possible D gene (6 bases). The V gene's germline CDR1 is SGHVS and CDR2 FQNEAQ. The CDR3 length is 14 residues. The germline V and J ends were trimmed by 3 bases and 1 base, with 8 bases remaining between them. CDR3 DNA sequence: TGTGCCAGCAGCTTTAACAGGGGCACAGATACGCAGTATTTT. It is translated as CASSFNRGTDTQYF.

The gene calls are TRBV9 and TRBJ2-7; TRBD1 agrees at 9 bases. This CDR3 is 15 amino acids long. The germline gives CDR1 SGDLS, CDR2 YYNGEE. The V and J ends lost 3 bases and 3 bases, in that order; junction bases with no gene match: 7. The CDR3 DNA is TGTGCCAGCAGCGCTCAAACAGGGGGCCGCTACGAGCAGTACTTC. It translates to CASSAQTGGRYEQYF.

The genes are TRBV11-2 and TRBJ2-1; possible D gene TRBD2, 6 bases. Trimming pared 2 bases from V and 5 bases from J, leaving 10 bases between. Germline values: CDR1 SGHAT, CDR2 FQNNGV. The CDR3 contains 14 residues. CDR3 nucleotide sequence: TGTGCCAGCAGCTTATCTTGGAGGGACAATGAGCAGTTCTTC. It yields the protein CASSLSWRDNEQFF.

The chain employs TRBV19 and TRBJ1-2; a possible D gene is TRBD1 (6 bases). Germline V gene data show CDR1 as LNHDA and CDR2 as SQIVND (reference sequence). V was trimmed by 2 bases and J by 1 base, leaving 11 bases between them. The CDR3 totals 15 residues. As DNA, the CDR3 is TGTGCCAGTAGTATAAAGGCAGGGGTTAACTATGGCTACACCTTC. It is translated as CASSIKAGVNYGYTF. The full variable domain, completed using reference TRBV19 and TRBJ1-2, is DGGITQSPKYLFRKEGQNVTLSCEQNLNHDAMYWYRQDPGQGLRLIYYSQIVNDFQKGDIAEGYSVSREKKESFPLTVTSAQKNPTAFYLCASSIKAGVNYGYTFGSGTRLTVV.

The chain couples TRBV30 to TRBJ1-2, with D perhaps matching TRBD1 (5 bases). Germline CDR1 GTSNPN, CDR2 SVGIG (reference sequence). The CDR3 is 13 amino acids. V gave up 4 bases and J gave up 8 bases, with 17 bases separating them. This CDR3 reads CAWKASGGGGYTF. In nucleotides, the CDR3 is TGTGCCTGGAAAGCCTCCGGGGGTGGCGGCTACACCTTC.

CDR3 loop: CASSWDRVHEQYF. CDR3 DNA sequence: TGTGCCAGCAGCTGGGACAGGGTCCACGAGCAGTACTTC. This chain connects TRBV7-8 to TRBJ2-7; 9 bases line up with TRBD1. V was clipped by 4 bases and J by 5 bases; unmatched bases: 3. This CDR3 comprises 13 residues. Germline V CDR1 and CDR2: SGHVS, FQNEAQ.

The rearrangement uses TRBV24-1 and TRBJ2-2, with a weak D call TRBD1 (6 bases). Germline assignment: CDR1 KGHDR and CDR2 SFDVKD. V lost 1 base, J lost 0 bases, and 11 bases lay in between. The CDR3 contains 17 residues. The CDR3 loop is CATSDLGGPANTGELFF. The DNA of the CDR3 is TGTGCCACCAGTGATTTAGGGGGACCCGCGAACACCGGGGAGCTGTTTTTT.

The chain recombines TRBV19 with TRBJ1-5; D gene ambiguous. The germline V gene encodes CDR1 LNHDA and CDR2 SQIVND (reference sequence). V was trimmed by 7 bases and J by 3 bases, leaving 13 bases between them. The CDR3 covers 14 residues. The CDR3, as DNA: TGTGCCAGTACCCCTCTGGCAGACAATCAGCCCCAGCATTTT. It encodes CASTPLADNQPQHF. The full variable domain, its missing parts supplied by reference TRBV19 and TRBJ1-5, is DGGITQSPKYLFRKEGQNVTLSCEQNLNHDAMYWYRQDPGQGLRLIYYSQIVNDFQKGDIAEGYSVSREKKESFPLTVTSAQKNPTAFYLCASTPLADNQPQHFGDGTRLSIL.

The chain combines TRBV6-5 with TRBJ2-7; D might be TRBD2 (5 bases). Germline loops: CDR1 MNHEY, CDR2 SVGAGI. The CDR3 is 15 residues long. V lost 8 bases and J lost 5, with 22 bases in between. This CDR3 reads CASLIEGASPHEQYF. As DNA, the CDR3 is TGTGCCAGCCTCATCGAGGGAGCTTCCCCCCACGAGCAGTACTTC.

The chain joins TRBV4-1 to TRBJ2-7; no clear D gene. V dropped 3 bases and J dropped 2 bases, with 8 bases sitting between them. Germline-derived CDR1 and CDR2 are MGHRA and YSYEKL. The CDR3 runs 13 residues. CDR3 DNA: TGCGCCAGCAGCCAGTCCGTTACCTACGAGCAGTACTTC. Translation: CASSQSVTYEQYF.

This chain uses TRBV9 with TRBJ1-4; D is undetermined. CDR3 length: 15 amino acids. The ends were cut back, 0 bases at V and 1 base at J, with 7 bases in the middle. Germline V gene lookup returns CDR1 SGDLS and CDR2 YYNGEE. CDR3 DNA sequence: TGTGCCAGCAGCGTAGGCGGTGGAACTAATGAAAAACTGTTTTTT. As protein: CASSVGGGTNEKLFF.

The rearrangement links TRBV7-8 to TRBJ1-6, with 7 bases identical to TRBD1. CDR1 SGHVS and CDR2 FQNEAQ come from the germline V gene. Losses at the gene ends were 5 bases for V and 0 bases for J; bases not matched to a gene: 13. The CDR3 runs to 19 residues. Here the CDR3 reads CASSQADRGGPSYNSPLHF. CDR3 nucleotides: TGTGCCAGCAGCCAGGCGGACAGAGGGGGCCCCTCCTATAATTCACCCCTCCACTTT. The full variable domain, rest sourced from reference TRBV7-8 and TRBJ1-6, is GAGVSQSPRYKVAKRGQDVALRCDPISGHVSLFWYQQALGQGPEFLTYFQNEAQLDKSGLPSDRFFAERPEGSVSTLKIQRTQQEDSAVYLCASSQADRGGPSYNSPLHFGNGTRLTVT.

The sample holds one count of this clone. The chain combines TRBV6-5 with TRBJ2-5, with D hard to call. There are 12 residues in the CDR3. Deletions cut 8 bases from V and 1 base from J, with 8 bases between. Germline CDR1 MNHEY, CDR2 SVGAGI. CDR3 amino acids: CASLGSQETQYF. CDR3 DNA sequence: TGTGCCAGCTTGGGCAGCCAAGAGACCCAGTACTTC.

The chain is built from TRBV19 and TRBJ2-5, with a possible D match to TRBD2 (6 bases). CDR1 is LNHDA, CDR2 SQIVND, per germline (reference sequence). V lost 5 bases and J lost 5, with 6 bases in between. The CDR3 sequence is 11 residues long. The CDR3 sequence is CASSGGETQYF. The CDR3 region has the DNA TGTGCCAGTAGTGGGGGGGAGACCCAGTACTTC.

The chain uses TRBV11-3 and TRBJ2-1; possible D gene TRBD2, 5 bases. The CDR3 has 13 amino acids. From germline, CDR1 is SGHNT and CDR2 YENEEA. Trimming removed 5 bases at V and 13 bases at J, with 18 bases between. This CDR3 is CASSHSSDLEQFF. The DNA for the CDR3 is TGTGCCAGCAGCCACAGTAGCGACTTGGAACAGTTCTTC.

The chain uses TRBV7-2 and TRBJ2-2; a weak D match, TRBD1 (7 bases). V gave up 11 bases and J gave up 0 bases, with 13 bases separating them. Germline V gene lookup returns CDR1 SGHTA and CDR2 FQGNSA. The CDR3 totals 14 residues. DNA of the CDR3: TGTGCCTGCCAGGGGGAGGCGAACACCGGGGAGCTGTTTTTT. It codes for CACQGEANTGELFF.

This clone has only one observation. The J gene is TRBJ1-4, the V gene TRBV6-5, with D uncertain. Trimming stripped 6 bases from V and 4 bases from J, with 15 bases between. CDR3 size: 15 residues. From germline, CDR1 is MNHEY and CDR2 SVGAGI. The CDR3 is CASSEGATFNEKLFF. The CDR3 coding sequence is TGTGCCAGCAGCGAGGGCGCTACCTTTAATGAAAAACTGTTTTTT.

The rearrangement uses TRBV4-3 and TRBJ2-7; tentative D call: TRBD2 (5 bases). With 4 bases removed from V and 1 base from J, the gap between germline ends came to 11 bases. CDR1 and CDR2 from the germline V gene are LGHNA and YSLEER. The CDR3 has 14 amino acids. Here the CDR3 DNA reads TGCGCCAGCAGCCCCCGTGGGGAGTCCTACGAGCAGTACTTC. It codes for CASSPRGESYEQYF.

CDR3: CASSATDGTEAFF. In nucleotides, the CDR3 is TGTGCCAGCAGTGCCACCGACGGGACTGAAGCTTTCTTT. V and J are TRBV6-4 and TRBJ1-1; D is uncertain. Germline V lookup: CDR1 MRHNA, CDR2 SNTAGT. V lost 4 bases to trimming and J lost 5 bases, with 11 bases between them. This CDR3 spans 13 amino acids.